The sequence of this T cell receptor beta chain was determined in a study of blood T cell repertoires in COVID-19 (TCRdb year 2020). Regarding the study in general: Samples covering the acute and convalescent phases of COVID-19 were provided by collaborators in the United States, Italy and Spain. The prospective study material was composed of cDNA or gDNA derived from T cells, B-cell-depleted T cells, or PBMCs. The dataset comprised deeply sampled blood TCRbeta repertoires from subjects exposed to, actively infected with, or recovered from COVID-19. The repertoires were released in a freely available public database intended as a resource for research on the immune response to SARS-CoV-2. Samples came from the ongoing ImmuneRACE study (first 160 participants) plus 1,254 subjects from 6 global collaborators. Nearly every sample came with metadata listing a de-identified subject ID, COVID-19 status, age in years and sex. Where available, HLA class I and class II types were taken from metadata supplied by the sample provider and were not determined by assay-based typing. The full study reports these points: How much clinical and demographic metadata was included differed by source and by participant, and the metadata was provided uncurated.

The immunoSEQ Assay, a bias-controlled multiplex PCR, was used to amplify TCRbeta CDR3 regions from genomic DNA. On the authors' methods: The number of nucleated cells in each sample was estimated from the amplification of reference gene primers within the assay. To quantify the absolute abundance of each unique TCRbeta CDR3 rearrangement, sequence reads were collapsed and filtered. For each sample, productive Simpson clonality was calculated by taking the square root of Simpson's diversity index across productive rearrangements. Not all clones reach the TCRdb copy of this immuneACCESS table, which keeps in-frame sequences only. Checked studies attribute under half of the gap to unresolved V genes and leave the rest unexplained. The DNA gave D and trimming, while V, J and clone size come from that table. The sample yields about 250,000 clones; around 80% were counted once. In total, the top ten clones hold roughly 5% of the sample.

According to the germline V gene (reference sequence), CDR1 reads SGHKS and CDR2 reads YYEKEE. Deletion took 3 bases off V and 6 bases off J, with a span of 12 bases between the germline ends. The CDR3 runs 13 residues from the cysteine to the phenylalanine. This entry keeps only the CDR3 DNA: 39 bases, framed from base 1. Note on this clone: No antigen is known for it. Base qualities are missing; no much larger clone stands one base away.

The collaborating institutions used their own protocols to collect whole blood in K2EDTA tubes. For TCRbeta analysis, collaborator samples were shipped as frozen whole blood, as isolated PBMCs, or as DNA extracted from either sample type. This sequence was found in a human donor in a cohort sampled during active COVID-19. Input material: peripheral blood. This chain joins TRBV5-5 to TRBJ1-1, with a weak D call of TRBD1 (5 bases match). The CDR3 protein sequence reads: CASSYPGPAEAFF. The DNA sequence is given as TGTGCCAGCAGCTACCCAGGGCCCGCTGAAGCTTTCTTT.